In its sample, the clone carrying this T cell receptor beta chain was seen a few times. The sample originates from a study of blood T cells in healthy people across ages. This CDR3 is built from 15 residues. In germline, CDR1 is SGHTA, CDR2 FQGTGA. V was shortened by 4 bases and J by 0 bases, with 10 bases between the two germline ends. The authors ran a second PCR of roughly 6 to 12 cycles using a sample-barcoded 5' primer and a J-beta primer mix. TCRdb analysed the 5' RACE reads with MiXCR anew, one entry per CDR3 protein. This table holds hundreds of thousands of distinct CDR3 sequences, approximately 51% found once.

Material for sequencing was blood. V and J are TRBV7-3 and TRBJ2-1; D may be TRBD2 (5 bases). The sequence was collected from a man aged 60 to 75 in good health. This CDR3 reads CASSSLASSYNEQFF. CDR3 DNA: TGTGCCAGCAGCTCCCTAGCTTCCTCCTACAATGAGCAGTTCTTC.